The text below deals with one T cell receptor beta chain. Antigen unknown. Baseline was the first blood sampling point, followed by cycle 4 day 1 and cycle 7 day 1. These data originate in a study of OX40 agonist ivuxolimab in advanced cancers. In the study overall: Three patients had partial responses: one hepatocellular carcinoma, two cutaneous melanoma. Study-wide points: Among the least clonally expanded were partial responders at 0.1-3.0 mg/kg.

Using immunoSEQ multiplex PCR, the repertoire was profiled, and TCRdb retains in-frame clones only, with some absent. The sample gives about 80,000 clones, 84% of which show up once; roughly 25% is in the top ten. The CDR3 totals 16 residues. V was clipped by 5 bases and J by 6 bases, with 21 bases between them. Germline V gene sequence: CDR1 SEHNR, CDR2 FQNEAQ (reference sequence). This chain uses TRBV7-9 with TRBJ2-3, with D possibly matching TRBD2 (5 bases). This receptor was taken from an adult with an advanced solid tumor such as melanoma, head and neck, liver or kidney cancer. Material: CD4+ or CD8+ T cells sorted from blood, obtained in a trial of the OX40 agonist ivuxolimab. CDR3 region: CASSQAPETTVDTQYF. CDR3 in DNA: TGTGCCAGCAGCCAGGCCCCCGAGACTACAGTCGATACGCAGTATTTT.